This T cell receptor beta chain was recorded in a study of blood T cell repertoires in COVID-19. Study at large: Specimens from acute and convalescent COVID-19 originated in the United States, Italy and Spain. Nucleic acid was either cDNA or gDNA, and it came from T cells, B-cell-depleted T cells, or PBMCs.

In the study's own analysis: Estimation of nucleated cell counts relied on the amplification of reference gene primers. The data were produced by immunoSEQ multiplex PCR, yet TCRdb's version contains in-frame clones alone and is incomplete. V, J and clone size reflect that table, while D and trimming were determined from the DNA. The sample includes under 170,000 clones, approximately 84% of them seen just once. The CDR3 covers 14 residues. With 6 bases removed from V and 6 bases from J, the gap between germline ends came to 12 bases. Germline V lookup: CDR1 MNHEY, CDR2 SVGAGI. The sequencing sample was made of peripheral blood. The chain combines TRBV6-5 with TRBJ1-6; maybe TRBD1 (5 bases). The clonotype originates from a man in his 70s with acute or convalescent COVID-19. CDR3 protein: CASRVGGVNSPLHF. The CDR3 nucleotides read TGTGCCAGCAGGGTTGGGGGGGTTAATTCACCCCTCCACTTT.